Below, one T cell receptor beta chain is given with its context. The antigen is undetermined. Per sorted-subset replicate PCR, input was approximately 200 ng DNA, representing 30,000 or so T cell genomes. Measured with immunoSEQ multiplex PCR; TCRdb has only the in-frame clones, and not every one. The profile shows roughly 590,000 clones, about 95% of them singletons. The sample belongs to a study of shared clonotypes between healthy human individuals. Across the study: Participating donors consisted of two women and a few men aged 18 to 49.

CD45RO-negative CD8 cells positively selected for CCR7 made up the naive population, which excluded terminally differentiated effector memory CD45RA+ cells. This CDR3 region has 15 residues. Germline V lookup: CDR1 MRHNA, CDR2 SNTAGT. V lost 8 bases and J 0 bases, leaving 14 bases between the germline ends. Study findings and constraints: Non-shared clonotypes displayed generation probabilities falling below those of clonotypes present in all four donors.

Sequencing was performed on naive CD8+ T cells sorted from blood. The sequence came from a woman aged 25 to 39 in good health. J is TRBJ1-5 and V is TRBV6-4; D not resolved. CDR3 sequence (DNA): TGTGCCAGCTCCTTTCGACGGAATAGCAATCAGCCCCAGCATTTT. This codes for CASSFRRNSNQPQHF.